The T cell receptor beta chain described here comes from a study of blood T cell repertoires in COVID-19. Overall study: Nucleic acid was either cDNA or gDNA, and it came from T cells, B-cell-depleted T cells, or PBMCs.

The V end was cut by 1 base, the J end by 1 base, with 10 bases between. This CDR3 contains 15 residues. From germline, CDR1 is SEHNR and CDR2 FQNEAQ (reference sequence). As handled by the study authors: Estimation of nucleated cell counts was performed using reference gene primer amplification. Generated by immunoSEQ multiplex PCR, the TCRdb table keeps only in-frame clones and is missing some. From that table come the V and J calls and clone size; the DNA was used to work out D and trimming. The sample contains more than 250,000 clones, over 75% of which appear only once. The sample holds one count of this clone.

The V call is TRBV7-9, the J call TRBJ1-1; unclear D gene. The sequence was collected from a man aged 50-59 years with active or convalescent COVID-19. Sequenced input: peripheral blood. CDR3 residues: CASSLELRRNTEAFF. As DNA, the CDR3 is TGTGCCAGCAGCTTAGAGCTCCGGAGGAACACTGAAGCTTTCTTT.